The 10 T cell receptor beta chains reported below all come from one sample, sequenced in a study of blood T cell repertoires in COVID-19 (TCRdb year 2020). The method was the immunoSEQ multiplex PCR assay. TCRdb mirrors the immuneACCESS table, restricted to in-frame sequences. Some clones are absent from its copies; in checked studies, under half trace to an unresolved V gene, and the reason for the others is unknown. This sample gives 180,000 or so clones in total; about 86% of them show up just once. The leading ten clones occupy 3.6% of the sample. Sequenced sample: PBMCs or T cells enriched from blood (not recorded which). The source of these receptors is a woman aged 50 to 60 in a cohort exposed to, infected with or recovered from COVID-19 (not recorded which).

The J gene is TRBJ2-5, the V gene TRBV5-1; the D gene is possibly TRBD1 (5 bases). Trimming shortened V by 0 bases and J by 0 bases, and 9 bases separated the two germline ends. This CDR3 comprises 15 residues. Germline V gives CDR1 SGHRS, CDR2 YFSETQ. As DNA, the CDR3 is TGCGCCAGCAGCTTGGTTGCAGGGTACCAAGAGACCCAGTACTTC. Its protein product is CASSLVAGYQETQYF.

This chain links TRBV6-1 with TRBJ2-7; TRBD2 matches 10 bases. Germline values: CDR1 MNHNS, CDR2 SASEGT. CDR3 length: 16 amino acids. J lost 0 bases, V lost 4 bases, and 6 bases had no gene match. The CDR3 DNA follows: TGTGCCAGCAGTGGAACTAGCGGGATTATCTCCTACGAGCAGTACTTC. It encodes CASSGTSGIISYEQYF.

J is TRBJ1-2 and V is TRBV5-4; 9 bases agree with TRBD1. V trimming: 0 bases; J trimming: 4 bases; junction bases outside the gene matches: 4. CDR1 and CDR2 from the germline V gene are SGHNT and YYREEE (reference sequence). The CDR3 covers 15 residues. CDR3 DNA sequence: TGTGCCAGCAGCTTGGGACAGGGGGTTTCCTATGGCTACACCTTC. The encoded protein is CASSLGQGVSYGYTF.

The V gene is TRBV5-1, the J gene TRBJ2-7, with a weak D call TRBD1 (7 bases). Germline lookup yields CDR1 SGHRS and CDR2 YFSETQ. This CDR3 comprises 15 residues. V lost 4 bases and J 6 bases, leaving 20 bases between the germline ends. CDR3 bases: TGCGCCAGCAGCCAACTGGGGGACAGTAGCGGCGAGCAGTACTTC. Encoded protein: CASSQLGDSSGEQYF.

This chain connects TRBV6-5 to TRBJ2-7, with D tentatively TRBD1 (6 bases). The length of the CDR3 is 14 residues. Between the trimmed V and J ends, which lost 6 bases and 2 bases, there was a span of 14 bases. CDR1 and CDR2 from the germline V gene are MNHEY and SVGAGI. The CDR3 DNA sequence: TGTGCCAGCAGAGCCCCGGACAGAGCCTACGAGCAGTACTTC. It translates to CASRAPDRAYEQYF.

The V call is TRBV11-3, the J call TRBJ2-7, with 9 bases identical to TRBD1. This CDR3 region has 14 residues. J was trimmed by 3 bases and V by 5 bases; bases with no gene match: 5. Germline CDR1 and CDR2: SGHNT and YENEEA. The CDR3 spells CASSEGTGNYEQYF. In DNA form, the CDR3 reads TGTGCCAGCAGCGAAGGGACAGGGAACTACGAGCAGTACTTC.

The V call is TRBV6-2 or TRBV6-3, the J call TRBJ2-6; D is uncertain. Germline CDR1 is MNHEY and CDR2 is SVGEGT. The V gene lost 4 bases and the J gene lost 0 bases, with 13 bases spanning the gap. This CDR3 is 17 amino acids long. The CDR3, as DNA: TGTGCCAGCAGTTTCAAAAAATACAGCTCTGGGGCCAACGTCCTGACTTTC. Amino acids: CASSFKKYSSGANVLTF.

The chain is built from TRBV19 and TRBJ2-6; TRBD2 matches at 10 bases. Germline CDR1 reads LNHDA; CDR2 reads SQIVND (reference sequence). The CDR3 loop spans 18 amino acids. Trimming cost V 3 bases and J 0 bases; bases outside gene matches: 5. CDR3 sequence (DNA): TGTGCCAGTAGTATGTTAGCGGGAGGCCCCTCTGGGGCCAACGTCCTGACTTTC. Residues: CASSMLAGGPSGANVLTF.

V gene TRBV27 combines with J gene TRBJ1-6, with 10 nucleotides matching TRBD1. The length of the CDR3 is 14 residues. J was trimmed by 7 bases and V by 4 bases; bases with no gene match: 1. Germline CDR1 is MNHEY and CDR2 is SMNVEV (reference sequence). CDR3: CASSWTGGNSPLHF. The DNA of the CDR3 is TGTGCCAGCAGTTGGACAGGGGGGAATTCACCCCTCCACTTT.

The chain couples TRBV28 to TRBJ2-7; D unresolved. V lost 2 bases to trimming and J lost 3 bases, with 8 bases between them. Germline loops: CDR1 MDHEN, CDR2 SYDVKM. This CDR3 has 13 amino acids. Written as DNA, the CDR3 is TGTGCCAGCAGTTTAAACGCAGGCTACGAGCAGTACTTC. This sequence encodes CASSLNAGYEQYF.